This TCR beta chain was captured in a study of T cells in Graves' hyperthyroidism and ophthalmopathy. Amplified TCR beta CDR3 regions derived from RNA transcripts. HTBI primers were the set used in a first-round RT-PCR of the TCR CDR3. MiXCR was run by TCRdb on the multiplex PCR reads, yielding one entry per CDR3 protein. The sample consists of around 760,000 distinct CDR3 sequences, over 35% of them appearing once. Uncontrolled infection, other autoimmune disease, pregnancy or lactation led to exclusion. At least ten counts were recorded for this clonotype. Germline CDR1 is SQVTM and CDR2 is ANQGSEA. V was cut by 2 bases and J by 8 bases, with 15 bases left in between. This CDR3 contains 13 residues.

The V and J genes are TRBV29-1 and TRBJ1-2; D uncertain. The receptor's source is a woman in her thirties or forties with Graves' hyperthyroidism. The specimen sequenced was blood. The CDR3 DNA reads as TGCAGCGTTGAATTCGTTACCGGAGGGGGCTACACCTTC. It translates to CSVEFVTGGGYTF.